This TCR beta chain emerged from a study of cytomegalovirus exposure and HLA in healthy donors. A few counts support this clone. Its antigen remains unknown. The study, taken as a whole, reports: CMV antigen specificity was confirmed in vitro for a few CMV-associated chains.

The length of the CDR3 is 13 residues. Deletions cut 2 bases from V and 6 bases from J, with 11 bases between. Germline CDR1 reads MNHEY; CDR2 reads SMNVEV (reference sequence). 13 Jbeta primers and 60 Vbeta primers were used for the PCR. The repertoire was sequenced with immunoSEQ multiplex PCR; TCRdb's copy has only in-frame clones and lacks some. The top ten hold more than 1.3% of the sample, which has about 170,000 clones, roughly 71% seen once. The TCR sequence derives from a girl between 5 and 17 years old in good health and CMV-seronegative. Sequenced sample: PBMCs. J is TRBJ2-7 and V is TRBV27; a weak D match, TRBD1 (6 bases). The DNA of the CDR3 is TGTGCCAGCAGTTTAGCGCAGGGGCTCGAGCAGTACTTC. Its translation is CASSLAQGLEQYF.